This record looks at one T cell receptor beta chain sequence and its context. Method: immunoSEQ multiplex PCR; TCRdb's copy keeps in-frame clones and lacks some. Here the sample spans around 2,000,000 clones, about 95% being singletons. The data derive from a study of shared clonotypes between healthy human individuals. Positively selected for CCR7, the CD45RO-negative cells used as naive CD8 cells excluded terminally differentiated effector memory CD45RA+ cells. The CDR3 covers 15 residues. The germline CDR1 and CDR2 sequences are SGHTA and FQGNSA. J gave up 4 bases and V 2 bases, and 6 bases lay outside the gene matches.

The clonotype comes from a man aged 18 to 35 in good health. The sample consisted of naive CD8+ T cells sorted from blood. The chain couples TRBV7-2 to TRBJ2-7; TRBD2 aligns across 9 bases. The CDR3 coding sequence is TGTGCCAGCAGCTTATTGACTAGCGGTACGTACGAGCAGTACTTC. This sequence encodes CASSLLTSGTYEQYF. Variable domain in full (rest from reference TRBV7-2 and TRBJ2-7): GAGVSQSPSNKVTEKGKDVELRCDPISGHTALYWYRQSLGQGLEFLIYFQGNSAPDKSGLPSDRFSAERTGGSVSTLTIQRTQQEDSAVYLCASSLLTSGTYEQYFGPGTRLTVT.